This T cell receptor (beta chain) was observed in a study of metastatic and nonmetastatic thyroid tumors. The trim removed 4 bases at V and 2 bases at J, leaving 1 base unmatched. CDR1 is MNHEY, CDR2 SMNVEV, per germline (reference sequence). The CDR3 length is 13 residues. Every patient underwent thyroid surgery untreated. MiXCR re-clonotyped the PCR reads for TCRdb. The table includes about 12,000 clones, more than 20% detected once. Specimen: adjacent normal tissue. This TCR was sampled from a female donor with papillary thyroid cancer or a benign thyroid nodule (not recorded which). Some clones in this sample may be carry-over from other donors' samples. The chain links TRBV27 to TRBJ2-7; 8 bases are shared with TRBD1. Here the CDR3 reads CASSSTGAYEQYF. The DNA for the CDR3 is TGTGCCAGCAGTTCGACAGGGGCCTACGAGCAGTACTTC.